This is a list of T cell receptor beta chains from one sample in a study of blood T cell repertoires in COVID-19. Generated by immunoSEQ multiplex PCR, the TCRdb table keeps only in-frame clones and is missing some. The sample includes about 74,000 clones, around 82% of them seen just once. Sequenced sample: peripheral blood. These receptors were obtained from a human donor in a cohort sampled during active COVID-19. The CDR3 runs from the conserved cysteine through the conserved F or W. The order of the fields is D gene, J gene, V gene, CDR3 length, clone size, CDR3 protein, CDR3 DNA. A D gene is named only where the DNA matches it firmly. Clone size is shown for a subset of rows, as once, few, many or a class of expanded clone.

>-|TRBJ1-6|TRBV6-5|14|-
CASTYGGNNSPLHF
TGTGCCAGCACCTACGGGGGGAATAATTCACCCCTCCACTTT
>-|TRBJ1-1|TRBV5-1|12|-
CASSLIQNEAFF
TGCGCCAGCAGCTTGATCCAGAATGAAGCTTTCTTT
>TRBD1|TRBJ1-6|TRBV7-2|14|-
CASSPTGGNSPLHF
TGTGCCAGCAGCCCCACAGGGGGGAATTCACCCCTCCACTTT
>TRBD1|TRBJ1-5|TRBV7-2|13|-
CASARQGTQPQHF
TGTGCCAGCGCAAGACAGGGCACGCAGCCCCAGCATTTT
>TRBD1|TRBJ2-7|TRBV7-6|15|-
CASSFDAGGQGTSYF
TGTGCCAGCAGTTTCGACGCCGGGGGACAGGGGACGAGTTACTTC
>TRBD1|TRBJ1-1|TRBV4-2|13|-
CASSHDRATEAFF
TGTGCCAGCAGCCACGACAGGGCCACTGAAGCTTTCTTT
>TRBD1|TRBJ2-7|TRBV9|15|-
CASSVALQGSYEQYF
TGTGCCAGCAGCGTAGCTTTACAGGGGTCCTACGAGCAGTACTTC
>TRBD2|TRBJ2-7|TRBV28|15|-
CASSPQGLAGGRQYF
TGTGCCAGCAGTCCCCAGGGATTAGCGGGAGGACGGCAGTACTTC
>TRBD1|TRBJ1-4|TRBV5-4|16|-
CASSPYSGGRIEKLFF
TGTGCCAGCAGTCCTTACTCAGGGGGTCGGATAGAAAAACTGTTTTTT
>TRBD2|TRBJ2-1|TRBV4-2|18|-
CASSQDDGRSPRYNEQFF
TGTGCCAGCAGCCAAGATGACGGGAGGAGCCCGCGTTACAATGAGCAGTTCTTC
>-|TRBJ1-4|TRBV29-1|13|few
CSVGGVTNEKLFF
TGCAGCGTTGGGGGCGTTACTAATGAAAAACTGTTTTTT
>TRBD1|TRBJ1-3|TRBV11-2|17|-
CASSLPGRGSSGNTIYF
TGTGCCAGCAGCTTACCGGGCAGGGGGAGCTCTGGAAACACCATATATTTT
>-|TRBJ2-5|TRBV5-1|15|-
CASSLPGGTEETQYF
TGCGCCAGCAGCCTCCCGGGCGGGACAGAAGAGACCCAGTACTTC
>TRBD1|TRBJ1-2|TRBV9|15|-
CASSARDRGHYGYTF
TGTGCCAGCAGCGCACGGGACAGGGGGCACTATGGCTACACCTTC
>TRBD1|TRBJ2-5|TRBV7-9|15|-
CASSFWDRETETQYF
TGTGCCAGCAGCTTTTGGGACAGGGAGACAGAGACCCAGTACTTC
>TRBD2|TRBJ2-7|TRBV27|15|-
CASSALSGRAYEQYF
TGTGCCAGCAGTGCGCTTAGCGGGAGGGCCTACGAGCAGTACTTC
>TRBD1|TRBJ1-1|TRBV7-2|15|once
CASSPQTGTDTEAFF
TGTGCCAGCAGCCCCCAGACAGGGACGGACACTGAAGCTTTCTTT
>-|TRBJ1-5|TRBV6-5|15|few
CASRPGQKGDQPQHF
TGTGCCAGCAGACCGGGACAAAAGGGAGATCAGCCCCAGCATTTT
>TRBD2|TRBJ2-7|TRBV4-1|15|-
CASSQGLAGVYEQYF
TGCGCCAGCAGCCAAGGGCTAGCGGGAGTCTACGAGCAGTACTTC
>-|TRBJ1-1|TRBV5-1|13|-
CASSRGRMTEAFF
TGCGCCAGCAGCCGGGGGAGGATGACTGAAGCTTTCTTT
>TRBD2|TRBJ2-7|TRBV4-3|15|-
CASSTRLAGSYEQYF
TGCGCCAGCAGCACCCGACTAGCAGGCTCCTACGAGCAGTACTTC
>TRBD2|TRBJ2-3|TRBV27|15|few
CASSRSGRAVDTQYF
TGTGCCAGCAGTCGGAGCGGGAGGGCCGTGGATACGCAGTATTTT
>-|TRBJ1-2|TRBV12-3/TRBV12-4|13|many
CASSLDPSGGYTF
TGTGCCAGCAGTTTAGACCCATCGGGTGGCTACACCTTC
>-|TRBJ2-6|TRBV6-6|16|-
CASSYYPGAGANVLTF
TGTGCCAGCAGTTACTACCCAGGGGCTGGGGCCAACGTCCTGACTTTC
>-|TRBJ2-1|TRBV10-2|15|-
CASKVVAASYNEQFF
TGCGCCAGCAAGGTGGTAGCGGCCTCCTACAATGAGCAGTTCTTC
>-|TRBJ1-1|TRBV6-6|13|-
CAGGPGAYTEAFF
TGTGCTGGGGGACCAGGGGCCTACACTGAAGCTTTCTTT
>-|TRBJ2-2|TRBV2|13|once
CASKEERVGELFF
TGTGCCAGCAAAGAGGAGCGGGTCGGGGAGCTGTTTTTT
>-|TRBJ2-7|TRBV5-1|16|-
CASSSRDLPSSYEQYF
TGCGCCAGCAGCTCGCGGGACTTGCCGAGCTCCTACGAGCAGTACTTC
>-|TRBJ2-7|TRBV2|13|-
CASRKSGASEQYF
TGTGCCAGCAGGAAGAGCGGCGCCTCCGAGCAGTACTTC
>TRBD1|TRBJ2-7|TRBV12-3/TRBV12-4|13|few
CASSLAIDRGQYF
TGTGCCAGCAGTTTAGCAATAGACAGGGGGCAGTACTTC
>-|TRBJ1-5|TRBV19|15|-
CASSISGISNQPQHF
TGTGCCAGTAGTATTTCGGGAATTAGCAATCAGCCCCAGCATTTT
>-|TRBJ1-3|TRBV3-1/TRBV3-2|15|-
CASSQDVTDRNTIYF
TGTGCCAGCAGCCAAGATGTGACAGACCGAAACACCATATATTTT
>-|TRBJ1-1|TRBV4-1|12|few
CASRPETAEAFF
TGCGCCAGCAGACCCGAAACAGCTGAAGCTTTCTTT
>-|TRBJ2-7|TRBV10-2|14|-
CASSPGGGAGEQYF
TGCGCCAGCAGTCCCGGGGGTGGGGCGGGCGAGCAGTACTTC
>-|TRBJ2-7|TRBV25-1|15|once
CASSEGTGTHYEQYF
TGTGCCAGCAGTGAGGGGACTGGGACCCACTACGAGCAGTACTTC
>-|TRBJ2-7|TRBV7-9|12|-
CASSQGSYEQYF
TGTGCCAGCAGCCAAGGGAGCTACGAGCAGTACTTC
>-|TRBJ2-3|TRBV12-2|16|-
CASRLARGRYTDTQYF
TGTGCAAGTCGCTTAGCCAGGGGCCGTTACACAGATACGCAGTATTTT
>-|TRBJ2-7|TRBV3-1/TRBV3-2|12|-
CASSPNFYEQYF
TGTGCCAGCAGCCCTAACTTCTACGAGCAGTACTTC
>-|TRBJ1-1|TRBV12-3/TRBV12-4|13|-
CASSLSANTEAFF
TGTGCCAGCAGTTTGAGTGCAAACACTGAAGCTTTCTTT
>-|TRBJ2-2|TRBV12-5|16|-
CASGLVLGSGTGELFF
TGTGCTAGTGGTTTGGTACTAGGGAGCGGGACCGGGGAGCTGTTTTTT
>TRBD1|TRBJ1-1|TRBV28|16|-
CASSPNIGTVNTEAFF
TGTGCCAGCAGTCCCAACATTGGGACAGTGAACACTGAAGCTTTCTTT
>TRBD2|TRBJ2-7|TRBV3-1/TRBV3-2|16|-
CASSGLAGVVTYEQYF
TGTGCCAGCAGCGGACTAGCGGGAGTGGTCACCTACGAGCAGTACTTC
>TRBD1|TRBJ1-1|TRBV18|15|-
CASSPRTGRDTEAFF
TGTGCCAGCTCTCCTAGGACAGGGAGGGATACTGAAGCTTTCTTT
>TRBD2|TRBJ2-7|TRBV3-1/TRBV3-2|18|-
CASSQEGTSGRRTYEQYF
TGTGCCAGCAGCCAAGAGGGGACTAGCGGGAGGAGGACCTACGAGCAGTACTTC
>TRBD2|TRBJ2-1|TRBV6-2/TRBV6-3|16|-
CASSQGTSGRVYEQFF
TGTGCCAGCAGTCAAGGGACTAGCGGGAGAGTCTATGAGCAGTTCTTC
>TRBD1|TRBJ2-5|TRBV29-1|13|-
CSAKTGGQETQYF
TGCAGCGCAAAGACAGGGGGACAAGAGACCCAGTACTTC
>-|TRBJ1-1|TRBV21-1|15|-
CASSIHGVGNTEAFF
TGTGCCAGCAGCATTCACGGGGTGGGGAACACTGAAGCTTTCTTT
>-|TRBJ1-2|TRBV27|14|-
CASSYAGANYGYTF
TGTGCCAGCAGTTATGCGGGGGCAAACTATGGCTACACCTTC
>-|TRBJ2-7|TRBV5-4|13|-
CASSFPRSYEQYF
TGTGCCAGCAGCTTCCCCCGGTCCTACGAGCAGTACTTC